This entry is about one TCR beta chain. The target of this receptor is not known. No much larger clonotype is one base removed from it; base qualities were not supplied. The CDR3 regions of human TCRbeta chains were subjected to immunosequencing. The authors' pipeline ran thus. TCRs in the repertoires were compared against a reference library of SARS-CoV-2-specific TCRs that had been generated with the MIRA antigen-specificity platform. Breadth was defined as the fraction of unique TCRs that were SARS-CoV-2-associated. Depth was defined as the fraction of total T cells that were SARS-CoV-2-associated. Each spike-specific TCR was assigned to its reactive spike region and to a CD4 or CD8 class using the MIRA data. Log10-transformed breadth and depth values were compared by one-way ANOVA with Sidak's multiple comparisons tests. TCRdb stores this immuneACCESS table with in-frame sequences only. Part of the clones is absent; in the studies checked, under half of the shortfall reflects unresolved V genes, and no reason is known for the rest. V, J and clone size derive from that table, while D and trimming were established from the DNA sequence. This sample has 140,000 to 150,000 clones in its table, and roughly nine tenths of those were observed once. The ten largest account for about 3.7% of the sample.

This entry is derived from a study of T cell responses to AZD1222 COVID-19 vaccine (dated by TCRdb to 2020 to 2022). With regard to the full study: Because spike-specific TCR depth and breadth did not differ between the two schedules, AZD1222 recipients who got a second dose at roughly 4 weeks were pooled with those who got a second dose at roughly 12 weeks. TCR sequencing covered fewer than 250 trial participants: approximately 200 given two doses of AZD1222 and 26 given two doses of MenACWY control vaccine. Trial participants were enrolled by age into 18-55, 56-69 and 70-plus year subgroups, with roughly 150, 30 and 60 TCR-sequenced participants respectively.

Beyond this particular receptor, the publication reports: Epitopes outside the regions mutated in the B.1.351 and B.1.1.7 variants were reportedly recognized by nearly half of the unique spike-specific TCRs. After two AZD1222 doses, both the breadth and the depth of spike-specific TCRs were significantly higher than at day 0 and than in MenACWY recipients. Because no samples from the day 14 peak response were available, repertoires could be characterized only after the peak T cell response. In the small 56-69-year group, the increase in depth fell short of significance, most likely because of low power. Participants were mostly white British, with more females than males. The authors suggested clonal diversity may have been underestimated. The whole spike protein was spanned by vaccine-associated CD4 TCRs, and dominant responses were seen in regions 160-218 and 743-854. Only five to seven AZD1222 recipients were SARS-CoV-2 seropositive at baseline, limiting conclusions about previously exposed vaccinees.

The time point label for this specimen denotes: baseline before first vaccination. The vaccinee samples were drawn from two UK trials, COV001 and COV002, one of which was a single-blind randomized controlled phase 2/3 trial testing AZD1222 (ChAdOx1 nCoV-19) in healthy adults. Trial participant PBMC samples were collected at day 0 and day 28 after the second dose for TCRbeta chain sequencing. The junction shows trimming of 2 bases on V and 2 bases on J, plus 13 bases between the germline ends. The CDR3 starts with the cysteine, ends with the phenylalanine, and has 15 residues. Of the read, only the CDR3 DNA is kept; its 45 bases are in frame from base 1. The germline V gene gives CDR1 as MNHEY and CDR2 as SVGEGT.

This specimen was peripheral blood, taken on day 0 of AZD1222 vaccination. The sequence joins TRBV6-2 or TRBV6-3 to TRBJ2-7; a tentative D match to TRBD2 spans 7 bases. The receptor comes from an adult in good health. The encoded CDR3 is CASSYQRGGPYEQYF. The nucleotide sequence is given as TGTGCCAGCAGTTACCAGAGGGGGGGACCCTACGAGCAGTACTTC.